A selection of T cell receptor beta chains follows, all from one sample in a study of cytomegalovirus exposure and HLA in healthy donors. Only in-frame clones appear in the TCRdb table, and some are missing; sequencing was by immunoSEQ multiplex PCR. This table holds roughly 100,000 clones, approximately 90% found once. The sequenced sample consisted of PBMCs. The source is a woman between 18 and 30 years old in good health and CMV-seropositive. The CDR3 runs from the conserved cysteine through the conserved F or W. D genes are given only for firm matches. A row's size may be missing; if present it is once, few, many or a size class.

d_call	clone_size	v_call	j_call	cdr3_aa	cdr3_nt
TRBD1	NA	TRBV6-1	TRBJ1-1	CASSEDWRGPAEAFF	TGTGCCAGCAGTGAAGATTGGAGGGGGCCCGCTGAAGCTTTCTTT
NA	NA	TRBV10-3	TRBJ2-5	CAISEPSNVRAQETQYF	TGTGCCATCAGTGAGCCGTCCAATGTCCGAGCCCAAGAGACCCAGTACTTC
NA	NA	TRBV4-3	TRBJ1-6	CASSHGRGAVVGNSPLHF	TGCGCCAGCAGCCACGGAAGGGGCGCGGTAGTGGGGAATTCACCCCTCCACTTT
NA	once	TRBV6-5	TRBJ1-4	CASSLTGRVGEKLFF	TGTGCCAGCAGTTTGACCGGGAGAGTAGGTGAAAAACTGTTTTTT
TRBD1	NA	TRBV4-3	TRBJ2-3	CASSQGGRGRDTQYF	TGCGCCAGCAGCCAAGGCGGCAGGGGGAGAGATACGCAGTATTTT
TRBD2	NA	TRBV5-4	TRBJ2-7	CASSRGGPGLAPYEQYF	TGTGCCAGCAGCAGGGGAGGACCGGGACTAGCCCCCTACGAGCAGTACTTC
TRBD1	NA	TRBV29-1	TRBJ1-2	CSVDRDREYYGYTF	TGCAGCGTTGACCGGGACAGGGAGTACTATGGCTACACCTTC
NA	few	TRBV27	TRBJ2-3	CASSLSGTTATDTQYF	TGTGCCAGCAGTTTATCCGGGACAACCGCCACAGATACGCAGTATTTT
TRBD2	NA	TRBV4-1	TRBJ2-7	CASSQSLAGGSYEQYF	TGCGCCAGCAGCCAATCACTAGCGGGGGGCTCCTACGAGCAGTACTTC
NA	NA	TRBV18	TRBJ1-1	CASSPRGGPNTEAFF	TGTGCCAGCTCACCACGGGGGGGCCCGAACACTGAAGCTTTCTTT
NA	once	TRBV6-5	TRBJ1-2	CASSLISNYGYTF	TGTGCCAGCAGTCTTATCTCGAACTATGGCTACACCTTC
TRBD1	NA	TRBV10-3	TRBJ1-1	CATLQGGTEAFF	TGTGCCACCTTACAGGGGGGAACTGAAGCTTTCTTT
NA	NA	TRBV4-3	TRBJ2-3	CASSQEGGSDTQYF	TGCGCCAGCAGCCAAGAAGGAGGATCAGATACGCAGTATTTT
NA	NA	TRBV15	TRBJ2-1	CATSSKMSSYNEQFF	TGTGCCACCAGCAGCAAGATGAGCTCCTACAATGAGCAGTTCTTC
NA	NA	TRBV28	TRBJ1-6	CASSLFGLSGGVSPLHF	TGTGCCAGCAGTTTATTTGGTTTGTCGGGGGGCGTCTCACCCCTCCACTTT
NA	NA	TRBV28	TRBJ1-2	CASSLPGVFDGYTF	TGTGCCAGCAGTTTACCGGGAGTTTTTGATGGCTACACCTTC
TRBD1	NA	TRBV9	TRBJ1-3	CASSVAVRAGGGNTIYF	TGTGCCAGCAGCGTAGCGGTCCGGGCAGGGGGCGGAAACACCATATATTTT
TRBD2	NA	TRBV4-1	TRBJ2-4	CASSQTSGGAGDIQYF	TGCGCCAGCAGCCAAACTAGCGGGGGGGCCGGGGACATTCAGTACTTC